The next 26 T cell receptor beta chains were all read from a single sample in a study of neurological immune-mediated disorders. TCRdb recomputed calls from the 5' RACE reads with MiXCR, one row per CDR3 protein. Counted here are under 40,000 distinct CDR3 sequences, about 4.8% occurring once; the ten biggest clones make up roughly 23%. Material: PBMCs. These receptors were taken from a man in his late teens or twenties in good health.

This clonotype was seen at least ten times. This chain uses TRBV10-3 with TRBJ1-5; 11 bases map to TRBD1. V shed 2 bases, J shed 6 bases, and the junction held 3 bases outside the gene matches. The germline gives CDR1 ENHRY, CDR2 SYGVKD. The CDR3 runs to 15 residues. The CDR3 bases are TGTGCCATCAGTGAGGGCGGGACAGGGGGTCAGCCCCAGCATTTT. It encodes CAISEGGTGGQPQHF.

This clonotype occurred many times. The chain is built from TRBV4-2 and TRBJ2-2; 7 bases map to TRBD2. V trimming: 0 bases; J trimming: 5 bases; junction bases outside the gene matches: 3. The CDR3 contains 15 residues. Germline CDR1 is LGHNA and CDR2 is YNFKEQ. CDR3 sequence (DNA): TGTGCCAGCAGCCAAGATTACGGGGGGACCGGGGAGCTGTTTTTT. Its protein product is CASSQDYGGTGELFF.

This clonotype was recorded many times. V is TRBV20-1 and J is TRBJ2-3; D uncertain. V dropped 5 bases and J dropped 10 bases, with 19 bases sitting between them. The CDR3 extends over 13 amino acids. Germline lookup yields CDR1 DFQATT and CDR2 SNEGSKA (reference sequence). Written as DNA, the CDR3 is TGCAGTGCTCTTCTACCCCAAGAGAGTCCGCAGTATTTT. It is translated as CSALLPQESPQYF.

There are many counts of this clonotype. The chain is built from TRBV5-1 and TRBJ2-1, with 7 bases fitting TRBD2. The CDR3 is made up of 12 amino acids. CDR1 is SGHRS and CDR2 is YFSETQ in the germline V gene. The trim removed 2 bases at V and 10 bases at J, leaving 3 bases unmatched. The CDR3 reads CASSFPAGEQFF. The CDR3 DNA follows: TGCGCCAGCAGCTTCCCAGCGGGGGAGCAGTTCTTC.

This clonotype showed up many times. V usage is TRBV20-1 and J usage is TRBJ1-1; D is possibly TRBD1 (6 bases). The ends were cut back, 1 base at V and 0 bases at J, with 9 bases in the middle. The CDR3 runs to 14 residues. Germline V gene lookup returns CDR1 DFQATT and CDR2 SNEGSKA (reference sequence). The DNA of the CDR3 is TGCAGTGCTAGAGGCGGGGGCATGAACACTGAAGCTTTCTTT. Protein: CSARGGGMNTEAFF.

Ten or more counts support this clonotype. The chain has TRBV6-5 and TRBJ2-1; possibly TRBD2 for D (5 bases). Germline values: CDR1 MNHEY, CDR2 SVGAGI. The V end was cut by 4 bases, the J end by 8 bases, with 9 bases between. The CDR3 totals 12 residues. The CDR3 here is CASSFRGDEQFF. The CDR3 DNA sequence: TGTGCCAGCAGTTTCCGGGGAGATGAGCAGTTCTTC.

Ten or more counts support this clonotype. This chain uses TRBV14 with TRBJ2-1; 10 bases match TRBD1. Germline V CDR1 and CDR2: SGHDN, FVKESK. There are 15 residues in the CDR3. V shed 2 bases and J 8 bases; nucleotides not matched to a gene: 6. The CDR3 region has the DNA TGTGCCAGCAGCCAAACTTGGACAGGGGGGGATGAGCAGTTCTTC. Translating it yields CASSQTWTGGDEQFF.

This clonotype was seen at least ten times. The chain links TRBV9 to TRBJ1-3, with 9 bases identical to TRBD1. The CDR3 contains 16 residues. Germline lookup yields CDR1 SGDLS and CDR2 YYNGEE. J gave up 3 bases and V 4 bases, and 8 bases lay outside the gene matches. CDR3 loop: CASSSRTGGLGNTIYF. CDR3 DNA: TGTGCCAGCAGCTCCAGAACAGGGGGCCTTGGAAACACCATATATTTT.

This clonotype was counted ten times or more. This chain uses TRBV6-5 with TRBJ1-5; TRBD1 is a possible D gene (6 bases). V lost 4 bases and J 6 bases, leaving 10 bases between the germline ends. Germline values: CDR1 MNHEY, CDR2 SVGAGI. This CDR3 is 13 amino acids long. The CDR3 DNA follows: TGTGCCAGCAGTTTTGACAGGACTCAGCCCCAGCATTTT. It yields the protein CASSFDRTQPQHF.

To note about this clonotype: Its ends do not fully match the called genes, so a read error is possible. V usage is TRBV5-1 and J usage is TRBJ2-3, with 9 bases lining up with TRBD2. From germline, CDR1 is SGHRS and CDR2 YFSETQ. The CDR3 spans 16 residues. CDR3 region: CACSLELAGSGDTQYF. In nucleotides, the CDR3 is TGCGCCTGCAGCTTGGAACTAGCGGGTTCGGGTGATACGCAGTATTTT.

This clonotype occurred many times. The chain recombines TRBV5-1 with TRBJ2-3; TRBD1 agrees at 9 bases. This CDR3 is 15 amino acids long. Germline V gene data show CDR1 as SGHRS and CDR2 as YFSETQ. The V and J ends lost 3 bases and 4 bases, in that order; junction bases with no gene match: 6. CDR3 sequence: CASSSDRGWPDTQYF. The CDR3, as DNA: TGCGCCAGCAGCTCCGACAGGGGGTGGCCAGATACGCAGTATTTT.

This clonotype is medium-sized by share. V is TRBV7-9 and J is TRBJ2-1; D is ambiguous. CDR3 size: 17 residues. Deletions cut 2 bases from V and 3 bases from J, with 17 bases between. Germline V CDR1 and CDR2: SEHNR, FQNEAQ (reference sequence). In DNA form, the CDR3 reads TGTGCCAGCAGCTTACGGTCGATGGTGTACAGCTACAATGAGCAGTTCTTC. Protein sequence: CASSLRSMVYSYNEQFF.

This clonotype came up many times. The J gene is TRBJ2-7, the V gene TRBV20-1; weak D call: TRBD1 (5 bases). The CDR3 has 15 residues. V was clipped by 2 bases and J by 2 bases, with 16 bases between them. Germline assignment: CDR1 DFQATT and CDR2 SNEGSKA (reference sequence). The CDR3 DNA reads TGCAGTGCTAGAAATGATAGGGGCTCTCCCTACGAGCAGTACTTC. Translation gives CSARNDRGSPYEQYF.

This clonotype was observed many times. The gene calls are TRBV7-2 and TRBJ1-2; 7 positions match TRBD1. V was pared by 5 bases and J by 8 bases, with 14 bases of the junction left unmatched. This CDR3 is 15 amino acids long. Per the germline V gene, CDR1 is SGHTA and CDR2 is FQGNSA. The CDR3, as DNA: TGTGCCAGCAGCCCCCAAAGGGGGCAGCCGGAAGGCTACACCTTC. This encodes CASSPQRGQPEGYTF.

This clonotype has at least ten counts. The CDR3 bases are TGTGCCAGCAGTACACCGACAGGGGCAGGCCATAGAAATGAGCAGTTCTTC. This sequence encodes CASSTPTGAGHRNEQFF. This rearrangement joins TRBV6-2 or TRBV6-3 to TRBJ2-1; TRBD1 agrees at 8 bases. V lost 5 bases, J lost 7 bases, and 16 bases stayed unmatched. This CDR3 contains 17 residues. The germline V gene has CDR1 MNHEY and CDR2 SVGEGT.

This clonotype showed up many times. The rearrangement links TRBV7-2 to TRBJ1-1, with D possibly TRBD1 on 6 matching bases. Trimming took 5 bases from V and 1 from J, leaving 14 bases between them. The CDR3 runs to 15 residues. The germline V gene has CDR1 SGHTA and CDR2 FQGNSA. This chain's CDR3 is CASSPSQGTNTEAFF. The DNA for the CDR3 is TGTGCCAGCAGCCCCTCCCAGGGGACGAACACTGAAGCTTTCTTT.

This clonotype was recorded at least ten times. The chain uses TRBV6-5 and TRBJ2-7, with D maybe TRBD2 (5 bases). The CDR3 totals 15 residues. Trimming pared 3 bases from V and 7 bases from J, leaving 19 bases between. From germline, CDR1 is MNHEY and CDR2 SVGAGI. Written as DNA, the CDR3 is TGTGCCAGCAGTTATGAGGGTGCGTCCAGTAGGGAGCAGTACTTC. The encoded protein is CASSYEGASSREQYF.

This clonotype appeared many times. The chain links TRBV5-6 to TRBJ2-1; no definite D call. CDR1 and CDR2 (germline): SGHDT, YYEEEE. The CDR3 covers 16 residues. Trimming removed 0 bases at V and 0 bases at J, with 10 bases between. The CDR3 nucleotides read TGTGCCAGCAGCTTGGTTGTCGTCAGCTCCTACAATGAGCAGTTCTTC. It codes for CASSLVVVSSYNEQFF.

This clonotype has a count of ten or more. The J gene is TRBJ2-3, the V gene TRBV6-5, with D perhaps matching TRBD2 (6 bases). CDR1 is MNHEY and CDR2 is SVGAGI in the germline V gene. The CDR3 covers 15 residues. V lost 2 bases and J lost 1, with 10 bases in between. In DNA form, the CDR3 reads TGTGCCAGCAGTTACCACGCTAGCGGCACAGATACGCAGTATTTT. Protein sequence: CASSYHASGTDTQYF.

This clonotype was found many times. Germline is not matched at one junction end, which may reflect a read error. The rearrangement uses TRBV7-7 and TRBJ2-7; 7 nucleotides match TRBD1. There are 14 residues in the CDR3. Looked up from germline, CDR1 is SSHAT and CDR2 is FNYEAQ (reference sequence). The DNA of the CDR3 is TGTGCTAGCAGCCCAGCCGACAGGGTCTACGAGCAGTACTTC. Protein product: CASSPADRVYEQYF. Full variable domain (rest looked up from reference TRBV7-7 and TRBJ2-7): GAGVSQSPRYKVTKRGQDVTLRCDPISSHATLYWYQQALGQGPEFLTYFNYEAQPDKSGLPSDRFSAERPEGSISTLTIQRTEQRDSAMYRCASSPADRVYEQYFGPGTRLTVT.

This clonotype was recorded at least ten times. The rearrangement uses TRBV5-1 and TRBJ2-2; TRBD1 matches at 8 bases. Losses at the gene ends were 2 bases for V and 3 bases for J; bases not matched to a gene: 6. Germline V gene sequence: CDR1 SGHRS, CDR2 YFSETQ. The CDR3 is made up of 16 amino acids. The CDR3 DNA reads TGCGCCAGCAGCTTTCAGGGGGCATCGGACACCGGGGAGCTGTTTTTT. It codes for CASSFQGASDTGELFF.

This clonotype was seen ten or more times. This sequence joins TRBV14 and TRBJ2-5, with a weak D call TRBD2 (5 bases). Germline V lookup: CDR1 SGHDN, CDR2 FVKESK. The CDR3 contains 12 residues. Trimming left V 4 bases short and J 5 bases short, with 8 bases between. CDR3 amino acids: CASSPGGETQYF. CDR3 in DNA: TGTGCCAGCAGCCCCGGAGGCGAGACCCAGTACTTC.

In its sample, this clonotype was seen many times. The chain recombines TRBV3-1 with TRBJ1-1; D is perhaps TRBD1 (5 bases). Germline V lookup: CDR1 LGHDT, CDR2 YNNKEL (reference sequence). CDR3 length: 14 amino acids. V gave up 3 bases and J gave up 3 bases, with 11 bases separating them. The CDR3 DNA reads TGTGCCAGCAGCCAGTGGAGAGGGGACACTGAAGCTTTCTTT. Its translation: CASSQWRGDTEAFF.

The sample holds many counts of this clonotype. The chain recombines TRBV5-5 with TRBJ1-6; D not resolved. The CDR3 runs 14 residues. The germline gives CDR1 SGHKS, CDR2 YYEKEE (reference sequence). V was trimmed by 0 bases and J by 2 bases, leaving 3 bases between them. CDR3 amino acids: CASSLEAYNSPLHF. The DNA for the CDR3 is TGTGCCAGCAGCTTGGAAGCCTATAATTCACCCCTCCACTTT.

This clonotype was detected many times. V and J are TRBV29-1 and TRBJ2-3; D is perhaps TRBD1 or TRBD2 (5 bases each). CDR3 size: 13 residues. Germline V gene lookup returns CDR1 SQVTM and CDR2 ANQGSEA. V gave up 3 bases and J gave up 6 bases, with 13 bases separating them. The CDR3 loop reads CSVDLRGADTQYF. The CDR3 DNA reads as TGCAGCGTTGACCTGAGGGGAGCGGATACGCAGTATTTT.

This clonotype was observed at least ten times. The chain has TRBV6-6 and TRBJ1-5; TRBD1 matches at 7 bases. Germline CDR1 reads MNHNY; CDR2 reads SVGAGI (reference sequence). With V trimmed by 6 bases and J by 2 bases, 7 bases remained unmatched. CDR3 length equals 15 residues. The CDR3 reads CASRDTGVGNQPQHF. CDR3 bases: TGTGCCAGCAGAGATACAGGGGTCGGCAATCAGCCCCAGCATTTT.